This T cell receptor beta chain comes out of a study of CD8+ T cells in alopecia areata (dated by TCRdb to about 2018). In the study overall: Treated patients were enrolled in an open-label pilot trial of oral tofacitinib, 5 to 10 mg twice daily, for moderate-to-severe alopecia areata. RNA was obtained with the PAXgene miRNA kit for fixed scalp, the miRNeasy kit for PBMCs, and the RNeasy kit for mouse skin. In humans, TCRbeta sequencing was performed on scalp tissue and on sorted CD4+ and CD8+ peripheral blood T cells from healthy controls and from patients with patchy or totalis/universalis alopecia areata. High-throughput TCRbeta sequencing was used to examine T cell clonal expansion in alopecia areata in both the C3H/HeJ mouse model and human patients. Scalp clonality was compared across normal scalp (n=4), patchy alopecia areata scalp (n=8), and alopecia totalis/universalis scalp (n=8). Patients stayed on tofacitinib for 6 to 18 months and then had 6 months of follow-up off drug so that delayed response and recurrence could be assessed. In treated patients, disease severity was measured using the SALT score, which gives the percentage of scalp surface area affected. Biopsies were taken from tofacitinib-treated patients at baseline and again at 4 and 24 weeks into treatment, and several of those patients also had a later scalp biopsy. TCRbeta CDR3 regions were amplified by immunoSEQ multiplex PCR with 35 Vbeta forward and 13 Jbeta reverse primers. Paper-wide results and their limitations: Tofacitinib significantly lowered scalp clonality and the number of expanded CD8+ clones among the top 100 scalp clones. Many expanded lesional clones were found to persist in scalp and blood during tofacitinib treatment, and relapse after treatment cessation may be partly explained by this persistence. Because the treated cohort was small and had only one nonresponder, larger studies are needed to examine links between baseline CD8+ expansion and response. Compared with normal scalp, lesional scalp, particularly in alopecia totalis/universalis, had higher clonality and more expanded CD8+ clones, which suggests antigenic drive. Shared TCR sequences between patients were less evident than in mice, which may be partly attributable to HLA diversity in the patient population. Scalp TCR repertoire analysis is complicated because resident alphabeta T cells in normal human skin are also sequenced, whereas mouse skin is dominated by gammadelta T cells.

According to the study, the label for this sample's time point signals: more than 3 weeks on oral tofacitinib. This specimen's treatment or condition label, interpreted: oral pan-JAK inhibitor, 5-10 mg twice daily. Lesional scalp punch biopsies and peripheral blood were collected from alopecia areata patients. After PBMCs were isolated by density centrifugation and stained for CD3, CD4 and CD8, a FACSAria was used to sort CD4+ and CD8+ T cells. Library method: the immunoSEQ multiplex PCR assay. RNA was extracted from all samples and reverse transcribed into cDNA, which served as template for TCR sequencing. First-strand cDNA was synthesized with SuperScript III using a 2:1 mix of oligo-dT and random hexamers. A synthetic immune receptor repertoire was used to measure amplification bias, and any remaining bias was corrected computationally. Processing in the source paper ran as follows. Raw reads were preprocessed to remove errors, and CDR3 was defined according to IMGT conventions as the region from the conserved cysteine to phenylalanine. Clonality was calculated as 1 minus Shannon entropy normalized by log2 of the number of productive unique TCRs. CD4 or CD8 identity of scalp clones was inferred by cross-referencing scalp TCRbeta sequences with sorted blood CD4 and CD8 repertoires. The table comes from immuneACCESS by way of TCRdb, which keeps in-frame sequences with V and J called. Part of the clones is missing from these tables; in studies checked, under half for an unresolved V gene and the rest for unknown reasons. V and J calls and clone size follow that table, whereas D and trimming were derived from the DNA. This sample lists 90,000 to 150,000 clones; 50% to 55% were detected once. The top ten constitute 0.46% of the sample.

With respect to this clone: There is no known antigen for this receptor. Within one base of it there is no much larger clone, and no base qualities were kept.

This TCR was sampled from a human donor with alopecia areata. The specimen was CD4+ T cells sorted from blood, collected at week 4, from a patient treated with tofacitinib.

This receptor carries the CDR3 CASSPTSRRGGELFF. In nucleotide form, the sequence is TGTGCCAGCAGTCCGACTAGTAGGAGGGGCGGGGAGCTGTTTTTT. The chain is encoded by TRBV27 joined to TRBJ2-2; TRBD2 is possibly the D segment (6 matching bases). CDR1 MNHEY and CDR2 SMNVEV are derived from the germline V gene (reference sequence). A distance of 17 bases separates the germline ends of V and J, which lose 5 bases and 7 bases respectively. Inclusive of the bounding cysteine and phenylalanine, the CDR3 is 15 residues long. Only CDR3 DNA remains: 45 bases, in frame from the first base.